The subject of this entry is one T cell receptor beta chain. Its cognate antigen is unknown. The sample belongs to a study of cytomegalovirus exposure and HLA in healthy donors. Study-wide results and caveats: The authors listed about 170 TCR beta chains as cytomegalovirus-associated. Later analysis reportedly placed an Asian-associated ancestry cluster below the roughly 690-donor mean in N-insertions. Analysis performed later showed TCR beta chains linked to HLA being more clonally expanded than equally common others.

Germline CDR1 SGHTA, CDR2 FQGNSA. With V trimmed by 0 bases and J by 3 bases, 6 bases remained unmatched. The CDR3 runs 16 residues. Researchers ran the PCR with 60 Vbeta and 13 Jbeta primers. Using immunoSEQ multiplex PCR, the repertoire was profiled, and TCRdb retains in-frame clones only, with some absent. The sample contains approximately 150,000 clones, 65% to 85% of which appear only once. The sequence was collected from a male donor in good health and CMV-seronegative. Material for sequencing was PBMCs. This chain uses TRBV7-2 with TRBJ1-2; 8 positions match TRBD1. The CDR3 region has the DNA TGTGCCAGCAGCTTAGCTCGACAGGGGCCTTACTATGGCTACACCTTC. Its translation: CASSLARQGPYYGYTF.